This T cell receptor (beta chain) was recovered during a study of T cells in women clearing cervical HPV infection. Regarding this clone: The CDR3 is cut off 3 residues early in the read; its end comes from the germline J gene.

Assay: immunoSEQ multiplex PCR; the TCRdb copy retains only in-frame clones and omits some. The sample holds 15,000 or so clones. Trimming took 5 bases from V and 4 from J; bases not matched to a gene: 12. Per the germline V gene, CDR1 is LNHDA and CDR2 is SQIVND (reference sequence). The CDR3 has 16 amino acids. Sequenced material: blood buffy coat. This TCR was sampled from a woman aged 18 to 75 with a cervical HPV16 infection that either progressed to CIN3+ or cleared (not recorded which). The chain uses TRBV19 and TRBJ2-7; 9 bases match TRBD2. The CDR3 reads CASSWDTGTSIYEQYF. The DNA read from the CDR3 is TGTGCCAGTAGTTGGGATACCGGGACTAGCATTTACGAG.